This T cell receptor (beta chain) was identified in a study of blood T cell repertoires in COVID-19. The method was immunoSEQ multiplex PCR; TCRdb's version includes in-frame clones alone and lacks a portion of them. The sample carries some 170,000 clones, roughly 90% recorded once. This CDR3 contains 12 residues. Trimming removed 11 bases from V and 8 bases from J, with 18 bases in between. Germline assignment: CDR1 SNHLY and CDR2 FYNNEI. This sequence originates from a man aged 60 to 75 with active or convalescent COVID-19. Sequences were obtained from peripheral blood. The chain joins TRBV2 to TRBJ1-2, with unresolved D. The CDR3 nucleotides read TGTGCCTCAGCTACGAGGGCTGAAGGCTACACCTTC. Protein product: CASATRAEGYTF. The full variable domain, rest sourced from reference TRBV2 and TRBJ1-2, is EPEVTQTPSHQVTQMGQEVILRCVPISNHLYFYWYRQILGQKVEFLVSFYNNEISEKSEIFDDQFSVERPDGSNFTLKIRSTKLEDSAMYFCASATRAEGYTFGSGTRLTVV.